Included here is one T cell receptor beta chain sequence, with context. The data originate from a study of blood T cell repertoires in COVID-19. This table comes from immunoSEQ multiplex PCR, and its TCRdb copy is limited to in-frame clones, with some not included. The table has about 250,000 clones, 75% to 85% seen once; the top ten hold roughly 5%. CDR3 length equals 15 residues. V gave up 3 bases and J gave up 0 bases, with 12 bases separating them. Per the germline V gene, CDR1 is SGHDT and CDR2 is YYEEEE. The chain carries TRBV5-6 and TRBJ1-2; maybe TRBD1 (5 bases). Sequencing used peripheral blood. The source of this sequence is a man in his forties or fifties with active or convalescent COVID-19. The CDR3 loop is CASSSTGLANYGYTF. In nucleotides, the CDR3 is TGTGCCAGCAGCTCCACAGGCCTAGCTAACTATGGCTACACCTTC.